The rows below give T cell receptor beta chains drawn from one sample of a study of blood T cell repertoires in COVID-19. The data were produced by immunoSEQ multiplex PCR, yet TCRdb's version contains in-frame clones alone and is incomplete. There are under 200,000 clones in the sample; around 91% occur only once, and around 0.77% lies in the top ten. The sequenced material came from PBMCs or T cells enriched from blood (not recorded which). The receptors were sampled from a young woman who had recovered from COVID-19. Both conserved end residues are part of each CDR3. A D gene is named only where the DNA matches it firmly. The size entry is marked missing in some rows and otherwise reads once, few, many or a size class.

V gene	J gene	D gene	clone size	CDR3 protein	CDR3 DNA
TRBV27	TRBJ2-7	TRBD1	NA	CASSPTGNIRYEQYF	TGTGCCAGCAGCCCGACAGGGAATATCCGCTACGAGCAGTACTTC
TRBV18	TRBJ1-5	TRBD1	NA	CASSQGQVGQPQHF	TGTGCCAGCTCACAAGGACAGGTAGGGCAGCCCCAGCATTTT
TRBV19	TRBJ2-1	NA	NA	CASRGHLYNEQFF	TGTGCCAGTAGGGGGCACCTGTACAATGAGCAGTTCTTC
TRBV21-1	TRBJ2-7	NA	NA	CASSRESSYEQYF	TGTGCCAGCAGCCGAGAGAGCTCCTACGAGCAGTACTTC
TRBV28	TRBJ1-6	NA	NA	CASSLRRQGYNSPLHF	TGTGCCAGCAGTTTACGACGTCAGGGATATAATTCACCCCTCCACTTT
TRBV20-1	TRBJ2-1	TRBD2	NA	CSASTGLGRHEQFF	TGCAGTGCTAGTACCGGACTAGGGAGGCATGAGCAGTTCTTC
TRBV2	TRBJ1-5	NA	NA	CASSESRGGYEPQHF	TGTGCCAGCAGTGAAAGCCGGGGGGGTTATGAGCCCCAGCATTTT
TRBV15	TRBJ2-7	NA	NA	CATSINRAYEQYF	TGTGCCACCAGTATAAACAGGGCCTACGAGCAGTACTTC
TRBV3-1/TRBV3-2	TRBJ2-2	NA	NA	CASSRKGVAGELFF	TGTGCCAGCAGCCGAAAGGGGGTCGCCGGGGAGCTGTTTTTT
TRBV6-5	TRBJ2-5	NA	NA	CASSYSRGWETQYF	TGTGCCAGCAGTTACTCACGGGGTTGGGAGACCCAGTACTTC
TRBV27	TRBJ2-1	TRBD1	NA	CASSISRPGTGGNEQFF	TGTGCCAGCAGTATATCACGCCCCGGGACAGGGGGCAATGAGCAGTTCTTC
TRBV2	TRBJ1-6	TRBD1	NA	CASTPGTGRSPLHF	TGTGCCAGCACGCCAGGGACAGGGCGTTCACCCCTCCACTTT
TRBV30	TRBJ1-2	TRBD1	NA	CAWLTTGAGYTF	TGTGCCTGGTTAACTACAGGGGCCGGCTACACCTTC
TRBV28	TRBJ1-1	NA	NA	CASSTLHTGSTEAFF	TGTGCCAGCAGTACCCTCCACACAGGGTCCACTGAAGCTTTCTTT
TRBV7-9	TRBJ2-4	TRBD2	NA	CASSATPGTSDHHVEIQYF	TGTGCCAGCAGCGCAACCCCCGGGACTAGCGACCACCATGTCGAGATTCAGTACTTC
TRBV9	TRBJ2-5	TRBD2	NA	CASSVLGLAGRRETQYF	TGTGCCAGCAGCGTGTTGGGATTAGCGGGACGTCGGGAGACCCAGTACTTC
TRBV5-1	TRBJ2-1	TRBD2	NA	CASSSGGLAGGSNEQFF	TGCGCCAGCAGTTCCGGGGGACTAGCGGGAGGGTCTAATGAGCAGTTCTTC
TRBV6-6	TRBJ2-7	NA	NA	CASSYSSGGGYEQYF	TGTGCCAGCAGTTACTCGAGTGGTGGAGGCTACGAGCAGTACTTC
TRBV27	TRBJ2-5	NA	NA	CASQGTYPYQETQYF	TGTGCCAGCCAGGGGACATACCCGTACCAAGAGACCCAGTACTTC
TRBV19	TRBJ1-1	TRBD1	NA	CASRRDRENTEAFF	TGTGCCAGTAGGAGAGACAGGGAAAACACTGAAGCTTTCTTT
TRBV6-6	TRBJ2-5	NA	NA	CASTYRNPYQETQYF	TGTGCCAGCACCTACAGAAACCCATATCAAGAGACCCAGTACTTC
TRBV18	TRBJ2-7	TRBD1	NA	CASSPQGDSPYEQYF	TGTGCCAGCTCACCCCAGGGGGACAGTCCCTACGAGCAGTACTTC
TRBV28	TRBJ2-2	TRBD1	NA	CASSFPGQGSTGELFF	TGTGCCAGCAGTTTTCCGGGACAGGGGAGCACCGGGGAGCTGTTTTTT
TRBV9	TRBJ1-3	TRBD1	NA	CASSAPRDRALSGNTIYF	TGTGCCAGCAGCGCCCCCCGGGACAGGGCCCTCTCTGGAAACACCATATATTTT
TRBV5-5	TRBJ2-7	NA	NA	CASSLNGYEQYF	TGTGCCAGCAGCTTGAACGGGTACGAGCAGTACTTC
TRBV27	TRBJ2-3	TRBD2	NA	CASSPRGGSGSFRDTQYF	TGTGCCAGCAGTCCCCGGGGGGGAAGCGGGAGTTTTCGGGATACGCAGTATTTT
TRBV7-9	TRBJ2-1	NA	NA	CASSLAGPYNEQFF	TGTGCCAGCAGCTTAGCGGGCCCTTACAATGAGCAGTTCTTC
TRBV19	TRBJ1-5	TRBD1	NA	CASTLDRSSNQPQHF	TGTGCCAGTACCTTGGACAGGAGTAGCAATCAGCCCCAGCATTTT
TRBV24-1	TRBJ2-3	TRBD1	NA	CATSEKGASTDTQYF	TGTGCCACCAGTGAGAAGGGGGCGAGCACAGATACGCAGTATTTT
TRBV11-1	TRBJ1-1	NA	NA	CASSPTPDRNTEAFF	TGTGCCAGCAGCCCCACCCCTGATAGGAACACTGAAGCTTTCTTT
TRBV5-5	TRBJ1-5	TRBD1	NA	CASSRDRFFQPQHF	TGTGCCAGCAGCCGGGACAGGTTCTTTCAGCCCCAGCATTTT
TRBV29-1	TRBJ1-2	NA	NA	CSGGREFDGYTF	TGCAGCGGCGGGCGGGAATTCGATGGCTACACCTTC
TRBV27	TRBJ2-7	NA	NA	CASRRVSSYEQYF	TGTGCCAGCAGACGGGTATCCTCCTACGAGCAGTACTTC
TRBV27	TRBJ2-2	TRBD2	NA	CASSFRRLAGEAGELFF	TGTGCCAGCAGTTTCCGCCGACTAGCGGGAGAGGCCGGGGAGCTGTTTTTT
TRBV27	TRBJ1-2	NA	once	CASKRDGSYGYTF	TGTGCCAGCAAGCGGGACGGGAGCTATGGCTACACCTTC
TRBV7-9	TRBJ2-7	TRBD1	NA	CASSSDTLTGGYEQYF	TGTGCCAGCAGCTCCGATACTTTGACAGGGGGCTACGAGCAGTACTTC
TRBV15	TRBJ2-7	NA	once	CATSRSGLPYEQYF	TGTGCCACCAGCAGATCGGGACTTCCCTACGAGCAGTACTTC
TRBV7-9	TRBJ2-1	TRBD1	NA	CASRSGQGPNEQFF	TGTGCCAGCAGATCGGGACAGGGGCCGAATGAGCAGTTCTTC
TRBV28	TRBJ1-3	NA	NA	CASSLIPGAGNTIYF	TGTGCCAGCAGTTTAATCCCTGGAGCTGGAAACACCATATATTTT
TRBV2	TRBJ1-2	NA	NA	CASRYTSGYTF	TGTGCCAGCCGTTACACATCAGGCTACACCTTC
TRBV7-3	TRBJ2-3	TRBD2	NA	CASSEREGRADTQYF	TGTGCCAGCAGCGAGCGGGAGGGCCGAGCAGATACGCAGTATTTT
TRBV5-5	TRBJ2-7	NA	NA	CASSFGPGYEQYF	TGTGCCAGCAGCTTTGGTCCCGGCTACGAGCAGTACTTC
TRBV6-2/TRBV6-3	TRBJ2-7	NA	NA	CASSYGTDSYEQYF	TGTGCCAGCAGTTACGGTACAGACTCCTACGAGCAGTACTTC
TRBV7-2	TRBJ2-7	TRBD2	NA	CASSLFSGRYEQYF	TGTGCCAGCAGCTTATTTAGCGGGAGGTACGAGCAGTACTTC
TRBV5-1	TRBJ2-2	NA	NA	CASWGQENPTGELFF	TGCGCCAGCTGGGGACAAGAGAATCCAACCGGGGAGCTGTTTTTT
TRBV1	TRBJ2-7	NA	NA	CTSSQSGNPCSYEQYF	TGCACCAGCAGCCAAAGCGGGAACCCCTGCTCCTACGAGCAGTACTTC
TRBV5-5	TRBJ1-2	NA	NA	CASSGRGDYGYTF	TGTGCCAGCAGCGGGAGGGGGGACTATGGCTACACCTTC
TRBV4-3	TRBJ2-5	NA	NA	CASSQEIGGVGETQYF	TGCGCCAGCAGCCAAGAAATAGGGGGAGTGGGAGAGACCCAGTACTTC
TRBV3-1/TRBV3-2	TRBJ2-5	NA	NA	CASSQGEETQYF	TGTGCCAGCAGCCAAGGAGAAGAGACCCAGTACTTC
TRBV27	TRBJ2-2	TRBD2	once	CASSQVGGVGTGELFF	TGTGCCAGCAGTCAAGTGGGGGGGGTTGGCACCGGGGAGCTGTTTTTT
TRBV5-1	TRBJ2-1	TRBD1	NA	CASSLERPGQGAWEQFF	TGCGCCAGCAGCTTGGAGCGGCCGGGACAGGGGGCCTGGGAGCAGTTCTTC
TRBV28	TRBJ2-2	NA	NA	CASSLLGGTGELFF	TGTGCCAGCAGTTTATTGGGGGGCACCGGGGAGCTGTTTTTT
TRBV3-1/TRBV3-2	TRBJ2-3	NA	NA	CASSQDVVSGSYRGPTDTQYF	TGTGCCAGCAGCCAAGACGTCGTTTCGGGGAGCTATAGAGGTCCCACAGATACGCAGTATTTT
TRBV9	TRBJ2-3	NA	NA	CASSVDLPSAQYF	TGTGCCAGCAGCGTAGATCTGCCATCGGCGCAGTATTTT
TRBV9	TRBJ2-3	TRBD2	NA	CASSVGLAGGPSRTDTQYF	TGTGCCAGCAGCGTCGGCCTAGCGGGAGGGCCCTCGAGGACAGATACGCAGTATTTT
TRBV19	TRBJ1-5	NA	NA	CASSFWEFNSNQPQHF	TGTGCCAGCTCGTTCTGGGAGTTTAATAGCAATCAGCCCCAGCATTTT
TRBV27	TRBJ2-1	TRBD1	once	CASSPKGQGNHNEQFF	TGTGCCAGCAGTCCCAAGGGACAGGGGAATCACAATGAGCAGTTCTTC
TRBV27	TRBJ2-7	TRBD1	NA	CASSTGQIYEQYF	TGTGCCAGCAGTACGGGACAGATTTACGAGCAGTACTTC
TRBV5-5	TRBJ2-3	TRBD2	NA	CASRYSLGLVIPDTQYF	TGTGCCAGCAGGTATTCACTGGGACTAGTAATCCCAGATACGCAGTATTTT
TRBV5-1	TRBJ2-1	TRBD2	NA	CASSSGTIYNEQFF	TGCGCCAGCAGCTCCGGGACTATATACAATGAGCAGTTCTTC